These 21 T cell receptor beta chains share one sample of origin, sequenced in a study of blood T cell repertoires in COVID-19. The data were produced by immunoSEQ multiplex PCR, yet TCRdb's version contains in-frame clones alone and is incomplete. The data contain 95,000 or so clones, under 90% of them seen just once; the ten biggest clones take up about 3.7%. The sample consisted of peripheral blood. The receptors stem from a woman aged 70-85 years with acute or convalescent COVID-19.

The chain carries TRBV6-1 and TRBJ2-1; D may be TRBD2 (6 bases). Looked up from germline, CDR1 is MNHNS and CDR2 is SASEGT. The CDR3 length is 18 residues. Trimming stripped 0 bases from V and 4 bases from J, with 19 bases between. The DNA of the CDR3 is TGTGCCAGCAGTGAAGCCTTTACGGCGGGGACGGGATACAATGAGCAGTTCTTC. This codes for CASSEAFTAGTGYNEQFF.

The chain uses TRBV10-2 and TRBJ2-7; 7 nucleotides align to TRBD2. After removal of 5 bases from V and 2 bases from J, the junction contained 6 bases not matched to a gene. Per the germline V gene, CDR1 is WSHSY and CDR2 is SAAADI. The CDR3 loop spans 14 amino acids. The CDR3 region is CASSRSSGTYEQYF. CDR3 bases: TGCGCCAGCAGTCGATCTAGCGGAACCTACGAGCAGTACTTC.

This chain joins TRBV18 and TRBJ2-3; 12 bases fit TRBD2. Germline CDR1 reads KGHSH; CDR2 reads LQKENI. V was pared by 3 bases and J by 2 bases, with 6 bases of the junction left unmatched. The CDR3 is 17 residues long. The CDR3 DNA reads as TGTGCCAGCTCACCGATCCTAGCGGGAGGGTTCACAGATACGCAGTATTTT. Translating it yields CASSPILAGGFTDTQYF.

The chain joins TRBV19 to TRBJ1-2, with D maybe TRBD1 (6 bases). Trimming cost V 1 base and J 8 bases, with 11 bases left between them. The CDR3 totals 13 residues. Germline loops: CDR1 LNHDA, CDR2 SQIVND (reference sequence). The CDR3 loop reads CASSIGRGGGYTF. For the CDR3, the DNA is TGTGCCAGTAGTATAGGCAGGGGCGGCGGCTACACCTTC.

J is TRBJ2-7 and V is TRBV7-9, with a weak D call TRBD1 (6 bases). Germline CDR1 and CDR2: SEHNR and FQNEAQ (reference sequence). CDR3 length: 15 amino acids. V was clipped by 2 bases and J by 6 bases, with 17 bases between them. CDR3 amino acids: CASSLQGWVWSEQYF. The CDR3 DNA reads as TGTGCCAGCAGCTTACAGGGGTGGGTTTGGAGCGAGCAGTACTTC.

The chain is built from TRBV6-5 and TRBJ1-1, with a tentative D call TRBD1 (6 bases). The CDR3 is 14 amino acids. Looked up from germline, CDR1 is MNHEY and CDR2 is SVGAGI. Trimming left V 7 bases short and J 1 base short, with 13 bases between. In DNA, the CDR3 is TGTGCCAGCAACACGGGACAACAGAACACTGAAGCTTTCTTT. Translated, it gives CASNTGQQNTEAFF.

The gene calls are TRBV5-8 and TRBJ2-5; weak D call: TRBD2 (5 bases). CDR3 length equals 15 residues. The V end lost 0 bases, the J end lost 5 bases, and 14 bases lay between the germline ends. In germline, CDR1 is SGHTS, CDR2 YDEGEE. The CDR3 DNA reads as TGTGCCAGCAGCTTGGGGGTCGGGGTGCGGGAGACCCAGTACTTC. This gives the protein CASSLGVGVRETQYF. The full variable domain, its missing parts supplied by reference TRBV5-8 and TRBJ2-5, is EAGVTQSPTHLIKTRGQQATLRCSPISGHTSVYWYQQALGLGLQFLLWYDEGEERNRGNFPPRFSGRQFPNYSSELNVNALELEDSALYLCASSLGVGVRETQYFGPGTRLLVL.

J is TRBJ2-5 and V is TRBV18; the match to TRBD1 covers 9 bases. Germline-derived CDR1 and CDR2 are KGHSH and LQKENI. Germline trimming cut 5 bases from V and 3 bases from J; bases unmatched to any gene: 4. This CDR3 comprises 14 residues. The chain's CDR3 is CASSSTGGEETQYF. The CDR3 nucleotides read TGTGCCAGCTCATCGACAGGGGGTGAAGAGACCCAGTACTTC.

The chain couples TRBV19 to TRBJ1-1, with D uncertain. The germline V gene has CDR1 LNHDA and CDR2 SQIVND (reference sequence). V was trimmed by 3 bases and J by 1 base, leaving 3 bases between them. The CDR3 is made up of 12 amino acids. CDR3 bases: TGTGCCAGTAGTATCTCGAACACTGAAGCTTTCTTT. Its protein is CASSISNTEAFF.

The chain is built from TRBV6-5 and TRBJ1-1; maybe TRBD1 (6 bases). V shed 8 bases and J shed 8 bases, with 24 bases lying between them. CDR1 and CDR2 from the germline V gene are MNHEY and SVGAGI. The CDR3 contains 15 residues. CDR3 DNA sequence: TGTGCCAGCGGGGAGATTGGGGGGGCGAGTTACGAAGCTTTCTTT. Amino acids: CASGEIGGASYEAFF.

The chain couples TRBV5-5 to TRBJ1-5; D is possibly TRBD1 (6 bases). Germline lookup yields CDR1 SGHKS and CDR2 YYEKEE (reference sequence). Trimming shortened V by 4 bases and J by 2 bases, and 19 bases separated the two germline ends. The CDR3 is made up of 17 amino acids. In DNA form, the CDR3 reads TGTGCCAGCAGCCCAATGTTGGGGGCGCAGGGCAATCAGCCCCAGCATTTT. It encodes CASSPMLGAQGNQPQHF.

This rearrangement joins TRBV18 to TRBJ1-1; tentatively, D is TRBD1 (6 bases). Germline CDR1 KGHSH, CDR2 LQKENI. The length of the CDR3 is 13 residues. V lost 6 bases to trimming and J lost 7 bases, with 15 bases between them. The CDR3 nucleotides read TGTGCCAGCTCGCAGGACAGAGCAAATGAAGCTTTCTTT. Amino acid sequence: CASSQDRANEAFF.

V and J are TRBV5-1 and TRBJ2-5; 8 nucleotides align to TRBD2. The trim removed 2 bases at V and 1 base at J, leaving 4 bases unmatched. Germline V lookup: CDR1 SGHRS, CDR2 YFSETQ. This CDR3 region has 15 residues. CDR3 coding DNA: TGCGCCAGCAGCTTCCGGGAGGGCCGCCAAGAGACCCAGTACTTC. Amino acid sequence: CASSFREGRQETQYF.

CDR3 residues: CASSISRDYEQYF. CDR3 bases: TGTGCCAGTAGTATCTCCAGGGACTACGAGCAGTACTTC. The V call is TRBV19, the J call TRBJ2-7; maybe TRBD1 (5 bases). Trimming shortened V by 3 bases and J by 3 bases, and 9 bases separated the two germline ends. Germline CDR1 LNHDA, CDR2 SQIVND (reference sequence). The CDR3 is made up of 13 amino acids.

The gene calls are TRBV3-1 (or the pseudogene TRBV3-2) and TRBJ2-4; the match to TRBD2 covers 9 bases. Germline V CDR1 and CDR2: LGHDT, YNNKEL (reference sequence). The CDR3 has 14 amino acids. J lost 7 bases, V lost 4 bases, and 5 bases had no gene match. Written as DNA, the CDR3 is TGTGCCAGCAGCCTTAGCGGGAGTATCAACATTCAGTACTTC. Translation: CASSLSGSINIQYF.

In this sample, this clone turned up once. V gene TRBV5-1 combines with J gene TRBJ1-3; D remains ambiguous. Trimming pared 3 bases from V and 0 bases from J, leaving 7 bases between. The CDR3 has 14 amino acids. Germline CDR1 reads SGHRS; CDR2 reads YFSETQ. CDR3 in DNA: TGCGCCAGCAGCTCCACTTTCTCTGGAAACACCATATATTTT. Translating gives CASSSTFSGNTIYF.

The rearrangement uses TRBV2 and TRBJ2-7; 7 nucleotides agree with TRBD1. V shed 4 bases, J shed 3 bases, and the junction held 0 bases outside the gene matches. Germline CDR1 reads SNHLY; CDR2 reads FYNNEI. This CDR3 has 12 amino acids. Written as DNA, the CDR3 is TGTGCCAGCAGTGGGGACAGCTACGAGCAGTACGTC. Translated: CASSGDSYEQYV.

The CDR3 DNA follows: TGTGCCAGCAGTCCCCAGGACAGGGTTCATGGCTACACCTTC. Residues: CASSPQDRVHGYTF. This chain connects TRBV28 to TRBJ1-2; 8 positions agree with TRBD1. CDR1 and CDR2 from the germline V gene are MDHEN and SYDVKM. The CDR3 has 14 amino acids. V trimming: 5 bases; J trimming: 6 bases; junction bases outside the gene matches: 8.

The chain joins TRBV2 to TRBJ2-1; perhaps TRBD2 as D (7 bases). V was pared by 9 bases and J by 6 bases, with 24 bases between. Germline loops: CDR1 SNHLY, CDR2 FYNNEI. This CDR3 is built from 16 residues. CDR3 DNA sequence: TGTGCCAGTACGATAACTCCGGGGGGCGAGGCCAATGAGCAGTTCTTC. Its translation is CASTITPGGEANEQFF.

The chain joins TRBV11-3 to TRBJ2-3, with D maybe TRBD2 (6 bases). Germline CDR1 and CDR2: SGHNT and YENEEA. The V gene lost 5 bases and the J gene lost 0 bases, with 18 bases spanning the gap. The CDR3 extends over 17 amino acids. The DNA of the CDR3 is TGTGCCAGCAGCCCCGGTTACGACAGCGGGAGCACAGATACGCAGTATTTT. This gives the protein CASSPGYDSGSTDTQYF.

V usage is TRBV7-8 and J usage is TRBJ2-1, with no clear D. V was trimmed by 2 bases and J by 0 bases, leaving 8 bases between them. The CDR3 runs to 15 residues. The germline V gene encodes CDR1 SGHVS and CDR2 FQNEAQ. CDR3 region: CASSLPHGSYNEQFF. The CDR3 DNA is TGTGCCAGCAGCTTACCCCACGGCTCCTACAATGAGCAGTTCTTC.